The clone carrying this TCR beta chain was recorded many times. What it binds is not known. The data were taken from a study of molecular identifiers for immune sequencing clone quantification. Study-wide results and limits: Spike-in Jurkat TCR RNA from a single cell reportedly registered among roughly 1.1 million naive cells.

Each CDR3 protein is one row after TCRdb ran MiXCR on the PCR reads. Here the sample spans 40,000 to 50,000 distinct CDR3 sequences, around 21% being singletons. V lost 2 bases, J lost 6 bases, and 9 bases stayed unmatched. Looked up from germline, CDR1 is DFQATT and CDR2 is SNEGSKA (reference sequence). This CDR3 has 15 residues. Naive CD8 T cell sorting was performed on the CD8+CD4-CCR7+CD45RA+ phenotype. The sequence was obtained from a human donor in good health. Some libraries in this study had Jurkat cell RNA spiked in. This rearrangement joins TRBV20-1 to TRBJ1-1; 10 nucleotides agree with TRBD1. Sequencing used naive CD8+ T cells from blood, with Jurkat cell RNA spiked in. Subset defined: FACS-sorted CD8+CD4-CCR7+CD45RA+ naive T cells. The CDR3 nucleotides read TGCAGTGCTAGACCCTTCCGGGACAGGGGCGCTGAAGCTTTCTTT. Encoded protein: CSARPFRDRGAEAFF.